The rows below give T cell receptor beta chains drawn from one sample of a study of cytomegalovirus exposure and HLA in healthy donors. This table comes from immunoSEQ multiplex PCR, and its TCRdb copy is limited to in-frame clones, with some not included. The profile shows 150,000 to 200,000 clones, around 75% of them singletons. Sequencing was performed on PBMCs. The receptors stem from a man aged 18-30 years in good health and CMV-seropositive. CDR3s include the opening cysteine and the closing phenylalanine or tryptophan. Fields, in order: V gene, clone size, D gene, J gene, CDR3 DNA, CDR3 protein. The D gene is left open where the match is weak. Some rows have no size entry. The others give once, few or many, or a class for an expanded clone.

V gene: TRBV14; clone size: -; D gene: -; J gene: TRBJ1-3; CDR3 DNA: TGTGCCAGCAGCCACCTACGGGACACCATATATTTT; CDR3 protein: CASSHLRDTIYF
V gene: TRBV5-6; clone size: -; D gene: -; J gene: TRBJ1-1; CDR3 DNA: TGTGCCAGCAGCTTGGACCGCGGATTGGGCACTGAAGCTTTCTTT; CDR3 protein: CASSLDRGLGTEAFF
V gene: TRBV27; clone size: -; D gene: -; J gene: TRBJ2-1; CDR3 DNA: TGTGCCAGCAGTTCCACGGGACTCCCGAACAATGAGCAGTTCTTC; CDR3 protein: CASSSTGLPNNEQFF
V gene: TRBV5-1; clone size: -; D gene: TRBD2; J gene: TRBJ2-1; CDR3 DNA: TGCGCCAGCAGCTCAACTAGCGGAAGCTCCTACAATGAGCAGTTCTTC; CDR3 protein: CASSSTSGSSYNEQFF
V gene: TRBV5-7; clone size: -; D gene: TRBD1; J gene: TRBJ2-3; CDR3 DNA: TGTGCCAGCAGCCACTACAGGGGGGAGACGGGCACAGATACGCAGTATTTT; CDR3 protein: CASSHYRGETGTDTQYF
V gene: TRBV15; clone size: few; D gene: -; J gene: TRBJ1-5; CDR3 DNA: TGTGCCACCAGCCGATCGGACAAGGATAATCAGCCCCAGCATTTT; CDR3 protein: CATSRSDKDNQPQHF
V gene: TRBV6-1; clone size: -; D gene: -; J gene: TRBJ1-5; CDR3 DNA: TGTGCCAGCAGTGAAGCAAGGAGATCCGGACAGCCCCAGCATTTT; CDR3 protein: CASSEARRSGQPQHF
V gene: TRBV18; clone size: once; D gene: TRBD1; J gene: TRBJ1-2; CDR3 DNA: TGTGCCAGCTCACCAGGTAGTTTCAGACAGGGGAACGGCTACACCTTC; CDR3 protein: CASSPGSFRQGNGYTF
V gene: TRBV11-2; clone size: -; D gene: -; J gene: TRBJ1-1; CDR3 DNA: TGTGCCAGCAGCTTAGTCCCAGGGATGAACACTGAAGCTTTCTTT; CDR3 protein: CASSLVPGMNTEAFF
V gene: TRBV9; clone size: -; D gene: -; J gene: TRBJ1-1; CDR3 DNA: TGTGCCAGCAGCGTAGGTTGGGGCACCCTGAACACTGAAGCTTTCTTT; CDR3 protein: CASSVGWGTLNTEAFF
V gene: TRBV19; clone size: -; D gene: -; J gene: TRBJ1-1; CDR3 DNA: TGTGCCAGTAGAGGGCCGGAACAGGGAAGTTCTGAAGCTTTCTTT; CDR3 protein: CASRGPEQGSSEAFF
V gene: TRBV5-1; clone size: -; D gene: -; J gene: TRBJ1-1; CDR3 DNA: TGCGCCAGCAGCCTCCGCGGGGGCAACACTGAAGCTTTCTTT; CDR3 protein: CASSLRGGNTEAFF
V gene: TRBV13; clone size: -; D gene: TRBD2; J gene: TRBJ2-3; CDR3 DNA: TGTGCCAGCAGCTTCCTCACTAGCGGGGCCGGGGATACGCAGTATTTT; CDR3 protein: CASSFLTSGAGDTQYF
V gene: TRBV18; clone size: -; D gene: -; J gene: TRBJ2-3; CDR3 DNA: TGTGCCAGCTCACCCCGGGCCGGGACTTTTGAATCAGATACGCAGTATTTT; CDR3 protein: CASSPRAGTFESDTQYF
V gene: TRBV6-6; clone size: -; D gene: -; J gene: TRBJ1-4; CDR3 DNA: TGTGCCAGCAGTTACGGGCAGGTTAATGAAAAACTGTTTTTT; CDR3 protein: CASSYGQVNEKLFF
V gene: TRBV12-5; clone size: few; D gene: TRBD1; J gene: TRBJ1-3; CDR3 DNA: TGTGCTAGTGGTTTGCCGGACAGGGTAAGGCCTGGAAACACCATATATTTT; CDR3 protein: CASGLPDRVRPGNTIYF
V gene: TRBV6-1; clone size: -; D gene: TRBD2; J gene: TRBJ2-1; CDR3 DNA: TGTGCCAGCAGTGACGGGCTAGCGGTGTACAATGAGCAGTTCTTC; CDR3 protein: CASSDGLAVYNEQFF
V gene: TRBV11-2; clone size: -; D gene: TRBD1; J gene: TRBJ1-2; CDR3 DNA: TGTGCCAGCAGCTTGGGACAGGGTGACTCTGGCTACACCTTC; CDR3 protein: CASSLGQGDSGYTF
V gene: TRBV11-1; clone size: -; D gene: TRBD1; J gene: TRBJ1-4; CDR3 DNA: TGTGCCAGCAGCCCGGGACAGGTTAATGAAAAACTGTTTTTT; CDR3 protein: CASSPGQVNEKLFF
V gene: TRBV28; clone size: -; D gene: -; J gene: TRBJ1-1; CDR3 DNA: TGTGCCAGCAGTTTCACCAGGCGGAACACTGAAGCTTTCTTT; CDR3 protein: CASSFTRRNTEAFF
V gene: TRBV30; clone size: -; D gene: TRBD1; J gene: TRBJ1-2; CDR3 DNA: TGTGCCTGGAGTGAAGGACAGGGCATAAATGGCTACACCTTC; CDR3 protein: CAWSEGQGINGYTF
V gene: TRBV2; clone size: -; D gene: -; J gene: TRBJ2-6; CDR3 DNA: TGTGCCAGCAAATTTGGGCGCCGGCCTGGGGCCAACGTCCTGACTTTC; CDR3 protein: CASKFGRRPGANVLTF
V gene: TRBV13; clone size: few; D gene: -; J gene: TRBJ1-2; CDR3 DNA: TGTGCCAGCAGCTCTGGTGAGGCCTCTAACTATGGCTACACCTTC; CDR3 protein: CASSSGEASNYGYTF
V gene: TRBV19; clone size: -; D gene: -; J gene: TRBJ1-5; CDR3 DNA: TGTGCCATCCCGAATCAGCCCCAGCATTTT; CDR3 protein: CAIPNQPQHF
V gene: TRBV6-5; clone size: -; D gene: -; J gene: TRBJ1-5; CDR3 DNA: TGTGCCAGCAGTTACTCCTCGGGGGGCGGTCAGCCCCAGCATTTT; CDR3 protein: CASSYSSGGGQPQHF
V gene: TRBV19; clone size: -; D gene: -; J gene: TRBJ2-3; CDR3 DNA: TGTGCCAGTAGTATTGGTGGGGGCCCCCCAGATACGCAGTATTTT; CDR3 protein: CASSIGGGPPDTQYF
V gene: TRBV27; clone size: -; D gene: TRBD1; J gene: TRBJ2-3; CDR3 DNA: TGTGCCAGCAGTTCCACCGGGACAGGGGTTGGGGATACGCAGTATTTT; CDR3 protein: CASSSTGTGVGDTQYF
V gene: TRBV25-1; clone size: once; D gene: TRBD2; J gene: TRBJ2-1; CDR3 DNA: TGTGCCAGCAGTGATTTAGCGGGAGGTTTCAATGAGCAGTTCTTC; CDR3 protein: CASSDLAGGFNEQFF